Described below is a single TCR beta chain sequence and its context. This specimen comes from a study of OX40 agonist ivuxolimab in advanced cancers. The CDR3 is 15 residues long. Germline V lookup: CDR1 MDHEN, CDR2 SYDVKM. The V gene end was trimmed by 5 bases and the J gene end by 4 bases; junction bases not matched to a gene: 6. Measured with immunoSEQ multiplex PCR; TCRdb has only the in-frame clones, and not every one. The table shows around 48,000 clones, with 70% to 80% occurring only once. The receptor was isolated from an adult with an advanced solid tumor such as melanoma, head and neck, liver or kidney cancer. The chain carries TRBV28 and TRBJ2-7; TRBD2 matches at 12 bases. The source material was CD4+ or CD8+ T cells sorted from blood, sampled in a trial of the OX40 agonist ivuxolimab. CDR3 region: CASSLATSGRYEQYF. CDR3 nucleotide sequence: TGTGCCAGCAGTCTAGCGACTAGCGGGAGATACGAGCAGTACTTC.